What follows is one TCR beta chain and its context. Its recognized antigen is unknown. Base qualities are missing; no much larger clone stands one base away. TCRbeta CDR3 regions were amplified from genomic DNA by means of the immunoSEQ Assay, a bias-controlled multiplex PCR. Regarding the original processing steps: Within the assay, amplification of reference gene primers was used to estimate how many nucleated cells each sample contained. To quantify the absolute abundance of each unique TCRbeta CDR3 rearrangement, sequence reads were collapsed and filtered. For each sample, productive Simpson clonality was calculated as the square root of Simpson's diversity index over productive rearrangements. TCRdb holds this immuneACCESS table with in-frame rearrangements only. Some clones are missing; in checked studies, unresolved V genes explain under half, and the rest has no known cause. V and J calls and clone size come straight from that table; D and trimming were deduced from the DNA. Across this sample there are roughly 100,000 clones, with more than 70% seen only once. The ten largest account for roughly a sixth of the sample.

This sample was included in a study of blood T cell repertoires in COVID-19 (dated by TCRdb to 2018 to 2020). Background for the entire study: Samples covering the acute and convalescent phases of COVID-19 were provided by collaborators in the United States, Italy and Spain. Subjects who had been exposed to COVID-19, were actively infected with it, or had recovered from it provided the deeply sampled blood TCRbeta repertoires that made up the dataset. The repertoires were released in a freely available public database meant as a resource for research on the immune response to SARS-CoV-2. The material from the prospective study consisted of cDNA or gDNA derived from T cells, B-cell-depleted T cells, or PBMCs. A de-identified subject ID, COVID-19 status, age in years and sex were almost always included in the sample metadata. Samples came from the ongoing ImmuneRACE study (first 160 participants) plus 1,254 subjects from 6 global collaborators. HLA class I and class II types, where available, came from metadata supplied by the sample provider rather than from assay-based typing.

Summary of the overall study and its limitations: Clinical and demographic metadata were provided uncurated, with the amount varying by source and participant.

Including cysteine and phenylalanine, the CDR3 has 14 amino acids. Only the CDR3 part of the read is kept: 42 bases, read in frame from the first base. CDR1 MRHNA and CDR2 SNTAGT are derived from the germline V gene. Trimming at the junction amounts to 5 bases on V and 5 bases on J, and the germline ends lie 12 bases apart. Collaborating institutions collected whole blood in K2EDTA tubes following their own protocols. Collaborator samples were shipped for TCRbeta analysis as frozen whole blood, isolated PBMCs, or DNA extracted from either sample type. The TCR comes from a woman older than 75 in a cohort sampled during active COVID-19. The chain is assembled from TRBV6-4 and TRBJ2-2, with the D gene uncertain. The sequencing input was peripheral blood. The DNA sequence is as follows: TGTGCCAGCAGTCGGGTCCCACGGACCGGGGAGCTGTTTTTT. This is translated as CASSRVPRTGELFF.